This entry features one T cell receptor (beta chain) sequence. TCRdb keeps only in-frame clones here, not all; method: immunoSEQ multiplex PCR. The sample carries roughly 680 clones, around nine tenths recorded once. CDR1 MNHEY and CDR2 SVGAGI come from the germline V gene. This CDR3 has 11 residues. V shed 8 bases and J shed 7 bases, with 9 bases lying between them. This sample stems from a study of brain metastases from non-small cell lung cancer. The sample was tumor-adjacent normal tissue. The rearrangement links TRBV6-5 to TRBJ2-1; D is uncertain. This receptor was obtained from a donor aged 40 or over with non-small cell lung cancer. DNA of the CDR3: TGTGCCAGCCTTATGGGAAATGAGCAGTTCTTC. Protein: CASLMGNEQFF.